Listed below are T cell receptor beta chains from one sample, sequenced in a study of blood T cell repertoires in COVID-19. Measured with immunoSEQ multiplex PCR; TCRdb has only the in-frame clones, and not every one. The table has roughly 230,000 clones, 81% seen once. Sequencing was performed on peripheral blood. The receptor source for this set is a woman of 80 years or more with acute or convalescent COVID-19. CDR3s include the opening cysteine and the closing phenylalanine or tryptophan. The order of the fields is V gene, clone size, J gene, D gene, CDR3 protein, CDR3 DNA. A D gene is named only where the DNA matches it firmly. The size of a clone is reported for some rows only, either as once, few or many, or as a class for expanded clones.

v_call: TRBV2
clone_size: NA
j_call: TRBJ1-2
d_call: TRBD1
cdr3_aa: CASSSVSGGNGYTF
cdr3_nt: TGTGCCAGCAGTAGTGTTTCAGGGGGCAATGGCTACACCTTC

v_call: TRBV11-1
clone_size: NA
j_call: TRBJ2-3
d_call: TRBD2
cdr3_aa: CASSSFKRGGSDTQYF
cdr3_nt: TGTGCCAGCAGCTCATTTAAGCGGGGGGGCTCAGATACGCAGTATTTT

v_call: TRBV13
clone_size: NA
j_call: TRBJ2-2
d_call: TRBD2
cdr3_aa: CASSFGGRAVRELFF
cdr3_nt: TGTGCCAGCAGCTTCGGCGGGAGGGCCGTTCGGGAGCTGTTTTTT

v_call: TRBV2
clone_size: NA
j_call: TRBJ2-3
d_call: NA
cdr3_aa: CASSTGDTQYF
cdr3_nt: TGTGCCAGCAGTACCGGGGATACGCAGTATTTT

v_call: TRBV7-9
clone_size: few
j_call: TRBJ1-2
d_call: NA
cdr3_aa: CASSSDIQGSYGYTF
cdr3_nt: TGTGCCAGCAGCTCCGACATCCAGGGCTCCTATGGCTACACCTTC

v_call: TRBV7-9
clone_size: NA
j_call: TRBJ1-4
d_call: TRBD1
cdr3_aa: CASSPETGKGEKLFF
cdr3_nt: TGTGCCAGCAGCCCTGAGACAGGGAAGGGTGAAAAACTGTTTTTT

v_call: TRBV29-1
clone_size: NA
j_call: TRBJ1-2
d_call: NA
cdr3_aa: CSVLVLDGEGYTF
cdr3_nt: TGCAGCGTTTTAGTACTGGACGGGGAGGGCTACACCTTC

v_call: TRBV5-1
clone_size: NA
j_call: TRBJ1-2
d_call: TRBD1
cdr3_aa: CASSLDRGGYTF
cdr3_nt: TGCGCCAGCAGCTTGGACAGGGGCGGCTACACCTTC

v_call: TRBV12-3/TRBV12-4
clone_size: NA
j_call: TRBJ2-1
d_call: TRBD1
cdr3_aa: CASTPGQLSEQFF
cdr3_nt: TGTGCCAGCACCCCGGGACAGCTGAGTGAGCAGTTCTTC

v_call: TRBV2
clone_size: once
j_call: TRBJ1-5
d_call: TRBD1
cdr3_aa: CASSGDSSNQPQHF
cdr3_nt: TGTGCCAGCAGTGGGGACAGTAGCAATCAGCCCCAGCATTTT

v_call: TRBV6-6
clone_size: NA
j_call: TRBJ1-3
d_call: NA
cdr3_aa: CASSYLGSGNTIYF
cdr3_nt: TGTGCCAGCAGTTACCTCGGGTCGGGAAACACCATATATTTT

v_call: TRBV7-8
clone_size: NA
j_call: TRBJ1-1
d_call: NA
cdr3_aa: CASSLALLVSGTEAFF
cdr3_nt: TGTGCCAGCAGCTTAGCGCTCCTGGTTAGTGGCACTGAAGCTTTCTTT

v_call: TRBV12-3/TRBV12-4
clone_size: NA
j_call: TRBJ2-1
d_call: NA
cdr3_aa: CASSGTGKEQFF
cdr3_nt: TGTGCCAGCAGTGGAACCGGGAAAGAGCAGTTCTTC

v_call: TRBV5-1
clone_size: NA
j_call: TRBJ1-6
d_call: TRBD1
cdr3_aa: CASSLAGDRYSPLHF
cdr3_nt: TGCGCCAGCAGCTTGGCCGGGGACAGATACTCACCCCTCCACTTT

v_call: TRBV28
clone_size: NA
j_call: TRBJ1-1
d_call: NA
cdr3_aa: CASRRQNMNTEAFF
cdr3_nt: TGTGCCAGCAGACGACAGAACATGAACACTGAAGCTTTCTTT

v_call: TRBV14
clone_size: NA
j_call: TRBJ2-4
d_call: NA
cdr3_aa: CASSQDMGGGPAKNIQYF
cdr3_nt: TGTGCCAGCAGCCAAGATATGGGAGGAGGGCCAGCCAAAAACATTCAGTACTTC

v_call: TRBV6-5
clone_size: many
j_call: TRBJ1-5
d_call: NA
cdr3_aa: CASTPVAGNQPQHF
cdr3_nt: TGTGCCAGTACTCCCGTGGCAGGGAATCAGCCCCAGCATTTT

v_call: TRBV19
clone_size: once
j_call: TRBJ2-2
d_call: TRBD1
cdr3_aa: CASRWTGADTGELFF
cdr3_nt: TGTGCCAGTAGGTGGACAGGGGCCGACACCGGGGAGCTGTTTTTT

v_call: TRBV12-3/TRBV12-4
clone_size: NA
j_call: TRBJ2-1
d_call: NA
cdr3_aa: CASSPRENRQFF
cdr3_nt: TGTGCCAGCAGTCCCCGGGAGAACCGGCAGTTCTTC

v_call: TRBV2
clone_size: NA
j_call: TRBJ1-1
d_call: NA
cdr3_aa: CASRDRKGGGEAFF
cdr3_nt: TGTGCCAGCAGAGATCGCAAAGGAGGAGGTGAAGCTTTCTTT

v_call: TRBV4-2
clone_size: NA
j_call: TRBJ1-6
d_call: NA
cdr3_aa: CASSQVEVYNSPLHF
cdr3_nt: TGTGCCAGCAGCCAAGTGGAGGTCTATAATTCACCCCTCCACTTT

v_call: TRBV28
clone_size: few
j_call: TRBJ1-1
d_call: NA
cdr3_aa: CASSFPNRDTEAFF
cdr3_nt: TGTGCCAGCAGTTTTCCGAACAGGGACACTGAAGCTTTCTTT

v_call: TRBV6-5
clone_size: NA
j_call: TRBJ1-6
d_call: TRBD1
cdr3_aa: CASSYATGANSPLHF
cdr3_nt: TGTGCCAGCAGTTATGCGACAGGGGCGAATTCACCCCTCCACTTT

v_call: TRBV28
clone_size: NA
j_call: TRBJ2-1
d_call: TRBD2
cdr3_aa: CATSSGAINEQFF
cdr3_nt: TGTGCCACGTCCAGCGGGGCAATCAATGAGCAGTTCTTC

v_call: TRBV9
clone_size: NA
j_call: TRBJ2-6
d_call: TRBD2
cdr3_aa: CASSPTPGGLGANVLTF
cdr3_nt: TGTGCCAGCAGCCCGACCCCGGGGGGGCTTGGGGCCAACGTCCTGACTTTC

v_call: TRBV6-1
clone_size: NA
j_call: TRBJ2-7
d_call: TRBD2
cdr3_aa: CASSELGLATYEQYF
cdr3_nt: TGTGCCAGCAGTGAATTGGGACTAGCGACCTACGAGCAGTACTTC

v_call: TRBV28
clone_size: NA
j_call: TRBJ2-7
d_call: NA
cdr3_aa: CASNLGIGAGLSSYEQYF
cdr3_nt: TGTGCCAGCAATTTGGGAATTGGGGCGGGACTGTCCTCCTACGAGCAGTACTTC

v_call: TRBV6-2/TRBV6-3
clone_size: NA
j_call: TRBJ2-7
d_call: NA
cdr3_aa: CASSYRSRVRLGSEQYF
cdr3_nt: TGTGCCAGCAGTTACCGAAGCCGGGTTCGACTCGGCTCCGAGCAGTACTTC

v_call: TRBV11-2
clone_size: NA
j_call: TRBJ1-4
d_call: NA
cdr3_aa: CASSLRTVLNEKLFF
cdr3_nt: TGTGCCAGCAGCCTCCGGACAGTTCTTAATGAAAAACTGTTTTTT

v_call: TRBV5-4
clone_size: NA
j_call: TRBJ2-3
d_call: NA
cdr3_aa: CASSLVLAGTDTQYF
cdr3_nt: TGTGCCAGCAGCTTGGTATTAGCTGGCACAGATACGCAGTATTTT

v_call: TRBV6-2/TRBV6-3
clone_size: NA
j_call: TRBJ2-5
d_call: TRBD2
cdr3_aa: CASSPTSGLQETQYF
cdr3_nt: TGTGCCAGCAGTCCGACTAGCGGACTCCAAGAGACCCAGTACTTC

v_call: TRBV5-1
clone_size: NA
j_call: TRBJ2-1
d_call: TRBD2
cdr3_aa: CASTLSGGSYNEQFF
cdr3_nt: TGCGCCAGCACCCTTAGCGGGGGCTCCTACAATGAGCAGTTCTTC

v_call: TRBV12-3/TRBV12-4
clone_size: NA
j_call: TRBJ1-1
d_call: TRBD1
cdr3_aa: CASSWPGGEAFF
cdr3_nt: TGTGCCAGCAGCTGGCCAGGGGGTGAAGCTTTCTTT

v_call: TRBV5-1
clone_size: NA
j_call: TRBJ2-2
d_call: TRBD2
cdr3_aa: CASSSPQARAGGGTGELFF
cdr3_nt: TGCGCCAGCAGCTCACCCCAGGCCCGGGCGGGAGGAGGGACCGGGGAGCTGTTTTTT

v_call: TRBV5-4
clone_size: NA
j_call: TRBJ2-7
d_call: TRBD2
cdr3_aa: CASSPIGGGAVRGEQYF
cdr3_nt: TGTGCCAGCAGCCCGATTGGCGGGGGGGCGGTCAGGGGCGAGCAGTACTTC